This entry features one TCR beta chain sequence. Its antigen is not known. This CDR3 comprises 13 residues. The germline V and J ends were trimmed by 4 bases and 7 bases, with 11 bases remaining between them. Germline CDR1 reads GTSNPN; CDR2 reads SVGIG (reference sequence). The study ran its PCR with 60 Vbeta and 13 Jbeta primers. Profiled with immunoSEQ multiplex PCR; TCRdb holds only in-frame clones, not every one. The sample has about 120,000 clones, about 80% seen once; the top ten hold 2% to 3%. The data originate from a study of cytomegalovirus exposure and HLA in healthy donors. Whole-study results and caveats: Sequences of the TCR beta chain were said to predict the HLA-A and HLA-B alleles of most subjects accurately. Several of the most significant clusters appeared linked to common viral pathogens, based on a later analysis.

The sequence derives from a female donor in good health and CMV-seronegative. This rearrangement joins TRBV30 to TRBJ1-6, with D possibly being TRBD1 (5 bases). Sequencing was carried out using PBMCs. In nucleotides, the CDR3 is TGTGCCTGGAAGCGGGACGGAAATTCACCCCTCCACTTT. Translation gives CAWKRDGNSPLHF. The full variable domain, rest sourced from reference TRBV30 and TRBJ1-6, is SQTIHQWPATLVQPVGSPLSLECTVEGTSNPNLYWYRQAAGRGLQLLFYSVGIGQISSEVPQNLSASRPQDRQFILSSKKLLLSDSGFYLCAWKRDGNSPLHFGNGTRLTVT.